The rows below give T cell receptor beta chains drawn from one sample of a study of identical twins. TCRdb ran MiXCR on the 5' RACE reads and lists one entry per CDR3 protein. The data show 420,000 or so distinct CDR3 sequences, with under 20% seen just once and more than 10% held by the top ten. The specimen was naive T cells sorted from blood. These receptors all stem from a man between 45 and 60 years old in good health. The CDR3 runs from the conserved cysteine through the conserved F or W. A D gene is named only where the DNA matches it firmly. Clone size is stated in some rows and not others, as once, few, many or a class when expanded.

d_call j_call clone_size v_call cdr3_length cdr3_aa cdr3_nt
. TRBJ2-7 many TRBV29-1 12 CSVADGSYEQYF TGCAGCGTTGCGGACGGCTCCTACGAGCAGTACTTC
. TRBJ1-3 many TRBV6-1 16 CASSDGGQVRGNTIYF TGTGCCAGCAGCGACGGCGGGCAGGTCAGGGGAAACACCATATATTTT
. TRBJ2-2 few TRBV4-1 15 CASSPSRITTGELFF TGCGCCAGCAGCCCATCGAGGATCACCACCGGGGAGCTGTTTTTT
TRBD2 TRBJ2-3 many TRBV6-1 17 CASRTHVGGGPTDTQYF TGTGCCAGCAGGACCCACGTTGGGGGAGGGCCGACAGATACGCAGTATTTT
TRBD1 TRBJ2-7 . TRBV5-4 15 CASSFYRGSFDEQYF TGTGCCAGCAGCTTCTACAGGGGGTCGTTTGACGAGCAGTACTTC
. TRBJ2-2 few TRBV18 15 CASSPQTSNTGELFF TGTGCCAGCTCACCACAGACAAGTAACACCGGGGAGCTGTTTTTT
TRBD2 TRBJ2-3 . TRBV5-1 17 CASSFMTSGSSTDTQYF TGCGCCAGCAGCTTTATGACTAGCGGCTCAAGCACAGATACGCAGTATTTT
. TRBJ2-3 . TRBV7-7 15 CASSLGLRGADTQYF TGTGCTAGCAGCTTAGGTCTGCGGGGAGCAGATACGCAGTATTTT
TRBD2 TRBJ2-1 many TRBV20-1 15 CSARGLADYYNEQFF TGCAGTGCAAGGGGACTAGCGGACTATTACAATGAGCAGTTCTTC
TRBD2 TRBJ2-7 . TRBV29-1 13 CSVRGRTGGEQYF TGCAGCGTAAGAGGGAGGACGGGAGGTGAGCAGTACTTC
. TRBJ2-3 many TRBV5-1 13 CASSGERADTQYF TGCGCCAGCAGCGGAGAAAGAGCAGATACGCAGTATTTT
. TRBJ1-2 many TRBV10-3 13 CAISGTVPYGYTF TGTGCCATCAGCGGGACGGTCCCCTATGGCTACACCTTC
TRBD2 TRBJ2-7 . TRBV20-1 15 CSARDVAGVLYEQYF TGCAGTGCTAGAGATGTAGCGGGAGTTTTGTACGAGCAGTACTTC
TRBD1 TRBJ2-7 . TRBV4-1 18 CASSQVWVLDRDSYEQYF TGCGCCAGCAGCCAAGTGTGGGTGCTGGACAGGGACTCCTACGAGCAGTACTTC
. TRBJ2-2 . TRBV12-3/TRBV12-4 15 CASSPPDANTGELFF TGTGCCAGCAGTCCCCCCGACGCGAACACCGGGGAGCTGTTTTTT
. TRBJ1-5 . TRBV7-9 16 CASSLIESGPPEPQHF TGTGCCAGCAGCTTAATTGAGTCGGGGCCACCGGAGCCCCAGCATTTT
. TRBJ2-7 . TRBV4-1 14 CASSQVLGPYEQYF TGCGCCAGCAGCCAAGTTCTGGGACCCTACGAGCAGTACTTC
TRBD2 TRBJ2-3 . TRBV20-1 14 CSVTGLADLDTQYF TGCAGTGTTACGGGACTAGCGGATTTAGATACGCAGTATTTT
TRBD1 TRBJ2-1 many TRBV29-1 15 CSAEGGQANYNEQFF TGCAGCGCTGAGGGTGGACAGGCGAACTACAATGAGCAGTTCTTC
. TRBJ2-2 few TRBV29-1 13 CSVLRGGSGELFF TGCAGCGTCCTAAGGGGGGGTTCCGGGGAGCTGTTTTTT
. TRBJ2-2 many TRBV7-6 18 CASSLEPQGSLNTGELFF TGTGCCAGCAGCTTAGAGCCCCAGGGCTCACTCAACACCGGGGAGCTGTTTTTT
. TRBJ1-5 . TRBV30 11 CAWSVLGPQHF TGTGCCTGGAGTGTACTAGGGCCCCAGCATTTT
. TRBJ1-5 few TRBV20-1 14 CSAREGGSVIPQHF TGCAGTGCTAGAGAAGGCGGGTCCGTGATACCCCAGCATTTT
TRBD1 TRBJ2-1 . TRBV20-1 14 CSARKGADGNEQFF TGCAGTGCTAGAAAGGGGGCGGATGGCAATGAGCAGTTCTTC
. TRBJ2-7 many TRBV19 12 CASSTDSAEQYF TGTGCCAGTAGTACTGACTCGGCCGAGCAGTACTTC
TRBD2 TRBJ2-1 . TRBV10-1 15 CASSEGSGGAYEQFF TGCGCCAGCAGTGAGGGTAGCGGGGGGGCCTATGAGCAGTTCTTC